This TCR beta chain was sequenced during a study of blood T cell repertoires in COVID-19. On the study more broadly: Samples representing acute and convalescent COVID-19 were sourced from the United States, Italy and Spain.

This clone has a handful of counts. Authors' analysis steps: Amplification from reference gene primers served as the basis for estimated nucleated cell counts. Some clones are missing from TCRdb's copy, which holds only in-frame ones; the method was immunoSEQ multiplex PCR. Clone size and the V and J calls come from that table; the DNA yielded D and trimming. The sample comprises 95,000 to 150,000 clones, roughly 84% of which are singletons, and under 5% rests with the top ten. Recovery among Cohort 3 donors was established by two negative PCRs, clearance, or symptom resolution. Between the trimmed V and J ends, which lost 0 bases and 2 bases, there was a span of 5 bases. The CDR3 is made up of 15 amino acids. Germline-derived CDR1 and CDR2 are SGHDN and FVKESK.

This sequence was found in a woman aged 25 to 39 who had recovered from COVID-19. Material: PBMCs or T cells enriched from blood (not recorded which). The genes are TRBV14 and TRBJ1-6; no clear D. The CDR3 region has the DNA TGTGCCAGCAGCCAAGAGGGAGCCTATAATTCACCCCTCCACTTT. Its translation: CASSQEGAYNSPLHF.